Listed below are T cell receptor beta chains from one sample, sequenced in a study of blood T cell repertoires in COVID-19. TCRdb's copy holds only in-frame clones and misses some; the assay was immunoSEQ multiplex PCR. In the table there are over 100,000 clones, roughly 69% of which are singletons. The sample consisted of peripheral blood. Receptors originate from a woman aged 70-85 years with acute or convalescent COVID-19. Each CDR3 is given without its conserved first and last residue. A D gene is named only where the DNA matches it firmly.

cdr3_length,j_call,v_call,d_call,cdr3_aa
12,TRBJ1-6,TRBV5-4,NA,ASSLGGHYSPLH
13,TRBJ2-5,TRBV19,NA,ASKGSGRYQETQY
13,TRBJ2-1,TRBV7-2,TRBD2,ASSLTSGRYNEQF
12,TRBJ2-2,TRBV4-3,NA,ASSQGRGTGELF
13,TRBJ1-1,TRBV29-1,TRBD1,SVGATGGLNTEAF
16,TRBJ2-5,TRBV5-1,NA,ASSLEGGPGGPRETQY
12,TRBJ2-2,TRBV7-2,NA,ASSLSLTSGELF
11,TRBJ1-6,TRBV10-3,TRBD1,AIRETGGLSLH
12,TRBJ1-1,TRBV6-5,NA,ASRDSGGNTEAF
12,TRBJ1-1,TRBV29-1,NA,SVGAQDKNTEAF
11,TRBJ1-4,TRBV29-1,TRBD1,SVDDRANEKLF
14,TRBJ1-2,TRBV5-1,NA,ASSLGAGLTEDGYT
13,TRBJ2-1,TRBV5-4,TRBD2,ASSLLAGPYNEQF
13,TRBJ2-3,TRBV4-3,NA,ASSQDPSYTDTQY
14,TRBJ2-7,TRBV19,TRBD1,ASSIALTGGSYEQY
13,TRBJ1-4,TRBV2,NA,ASSEGGRLIEKLF
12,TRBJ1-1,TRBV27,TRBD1,ATRQGGAGTEAF
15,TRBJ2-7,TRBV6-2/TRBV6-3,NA,ASSYAPGDPSIYEQY
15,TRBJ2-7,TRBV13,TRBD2,ASSFGTSGIHSYEQY
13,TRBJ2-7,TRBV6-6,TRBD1,ASRPGTGNSYEQY
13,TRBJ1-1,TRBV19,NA,ASSIGGTSNTEAF
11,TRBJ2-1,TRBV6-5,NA,AACAVSYNEQF
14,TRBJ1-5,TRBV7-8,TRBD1,ASSSTQGARSQPQH
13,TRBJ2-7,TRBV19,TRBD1,ASSLQGQGTYEQY
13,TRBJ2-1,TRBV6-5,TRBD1,ASRVDRGQGNEQF
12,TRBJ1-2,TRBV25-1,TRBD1,ASSEETGFYGYT
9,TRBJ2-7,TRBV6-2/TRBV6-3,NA,ASSFNYEQY